This T cell receptor beta chain was obtained from a study of T cell changes during pregnancy in multiple sclerosis. Sequenced by immunoSEQ multiplex PCR; TCRdb stores in-frame clones only, minus some. In the table there are about 32,000 clones, approximately 89% of which are singletons. The CDR3 sequence is 16 residues long. CDR1 and CDR2 (germline): SGHTA, FQGTGA. V gave up 5 bases and J gave up 0 bases, with 14 bases separating them. The count of this clone is one. The receptor's source is a female donor with multiple sclerosis, enrolled in a pregnancy study. This material consisted of CD8+ T cells from peripheral blood mononuclear cells, taken in the first trimester of pregnancy. The chain carries TRBV7-3 and TRBJ2-1; TRBD1 might be the D (5 bases). The CDR3 DNA reads TGTGCCAGCAGCCTCATACAGGCGAGCTCCTACAATGAGCAGTTCTTC. It translates to CASSLIQASSYNEQFF.